Each of the 9 T cell receptor beta chains below was sequenced from the same sample in a study of shared clonotypes between healthy human individuals. Profiling relied on immunoSEQ multiplex PCR, and the TCRdb table lists in-frame clones only, not all of them. The profile covers roughly 2.5 million clones, with 85% to 95% appearing a single time and roughly 0.14% taken by the ten largest. The material sequenced was naive CD4+ T cells sorted from blood. Documented subset: CD45RA+ positively selected. All receptors come from a man aged 18 to 30 in good health.

This chain connects TRBV2 to TRBJ2-2; unclear D gene. Germline V gene lookup returns CDR1 SNHLY and CDR2 FYNNEI. The CDR3 is made up of 15 amino acids. Trimming took 3 bases from V and 7 from J, leaving 15 bases between them. The CDR3 here is CASSEIKLLGGELFF. The CDR3 DNA reads TGTGCCAGCAGTGAGATAAAGTTGCTGGGCGGGGAGCTGTTTTTT.

The chain recombines TRBV19 with TRBJ1-2; the D gene is possibly TRBD1 (5 bases). Germline CDR1 is LNHDA and CDR2 is SQIVND (reference sequence). V was shortened by 7 bases and J by 1 base, with 19 bases between the two germline ends. The CDR3 length is 16 residues. The chain's CDR3 is CASTVGTRYLNYGYTF. Written as DNA, the CDR3 is TGTGCCAGTACGGTAGGGACCCGATATCTTAACTATGGCTACACCTTC.

The chain uses TRBV11-2 and TRBJ2-3, with 7 positions matching TRBD2. The CDR3 contains 14 residues. Germline lookup yields CDR1 SGHAT and CDR2 FQNNGV. The V and J ends lost 4 bases and 1 base, in that order; junction bases with no gene match: 2. CDR3 coding DNA: TGTGCCAGCAGCTCGGGACTACGCACAGATACGCAGTATTTT. It yields the protein CASSSGLRTDTQYF.

A note on this clone: Within the sample, other DNA sequences also encode this same CDR3. The chain employs TRBV5-1 and TRBJ2-7; 8 nucleotides line up with TRBD1. Germline-derived CDR1 and CDR2 are SGHRS and YFSETQ. V shed 3 bases, J shed 2 bases, and the junction held 4 bases outside the gene matches. The CDR3 covers 14 residues. This CDR3 is CASSSGQGPYEQYF. CDR3 DNA sequence: TGCGCCAGCAGCTCTGGACAGGGTCCCTACGAGCAGTACTTC.

This clone was counted between two and nine times. The identical CDR3 is also encoded by other nucleotide sequences in the sample. This chain joins TRBV5-4 and TRBJ2-5, with D tentatively TRBD2 (6 bases). In germline, CDR1 is SGHNT, CDR2 YYREEE (reference sequence). The CDR3 is 13 residues long. The V end lost 4 bases, the J end lost 1 base, and 8 bases lay between the germline ends. The CDR3 bases are TGTGCCAGCAGCCGGGACTCCCAAGAGACCCAGTACTTC. This translates into CASSRDSQETQYF. The whole variable domain, filled in from reference TRBV5-4 and TRBJ2-5, reads ETGVTQSPTHLIKTRGQQVTLRCSSQSGHNTVSWYQQALGQGPQFIFQYYREEENGRGNFPPRFSGLQFPNYSSELNVNALELDDSALYLCASSRDSQETQYFGPGTRLLVL.

This chain connects TRBV7-8 to TRBJ1-3; maybe TRBD1 (6 bases). The ends were cut back, 5 bases at V and 0 bases at J, with 20 bases in the middle. Germline loops: CDR1 SGHVS, CDR2 FQNEAQ. The CDR3 is 18 residues long. Here the CDR3 reads CASSVRGLGQYSGNTIYF. The CDR3 coding sequence is TGTGCCAGCAGCGTCCGGGGTCTTGGACAGTACTCTGGAAACACCATATATTTT.

This chain joins TRBV4-2 and TRBJ2-1; tentative D call: TRBD2 (7 bases). Per germline, CDR1 LGHNA and CDR2 YNFKEQ. V lost 0 bases to trimming and J lost 2 bases, with 14 bases between them. CDR3 size: 17 residues. The CDR3: CASSQDLGGPTYNEQFF. The CDR3 DNA is TGTGCCAGCAGCCAAGATCTCGGGGGGCCGACCTACAATGAGCAGTTCTTC.

The V and J genes are TRBV9 and TRBJ2-7; a weak D match, TRBD1 (5 bases). The CDR3 is made up of 18 amino acids. The V end was cut by 3 bases, the J end by 3 bases, with 25 bases between. In germline, CDR1 is SGDLS, CDR2 YYNGEE. The CDR3 DNA reads as TGTGCCAGCAGCGGCGGCGACGGACAAGGCCGAAGTTACTACGAGCAGTACTTC. Translation: CASSGGDGQGRSYYEQYF.

The chain couples TRBV19 to TRBJ2-3; 10 nucleotides agree with TRBD1. The CDR3 has 17 residues. CDR1 and CDR2 (germline): LNHDA, SQIVND (reference sequence). Germline trimming cut 5 bases from V and 1 base from J; bases unmatched to any gene: 9. The DNA for the CDR3 is TGTGCCAGTAGTTCACAACTCGGGACAGGGGGCACAGATACGCAGTATTTT. This gives the protein CASSSQLGTGGTDTQYF.